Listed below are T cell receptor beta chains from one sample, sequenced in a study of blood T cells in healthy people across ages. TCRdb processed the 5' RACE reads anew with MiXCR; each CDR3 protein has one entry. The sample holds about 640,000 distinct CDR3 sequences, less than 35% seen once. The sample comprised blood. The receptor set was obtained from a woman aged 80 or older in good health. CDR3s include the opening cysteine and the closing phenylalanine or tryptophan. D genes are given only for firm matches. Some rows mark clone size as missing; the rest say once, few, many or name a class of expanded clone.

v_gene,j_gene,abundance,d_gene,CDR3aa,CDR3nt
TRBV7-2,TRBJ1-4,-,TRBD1,CASSRTGGRGEKLFF,TGTGCCAGCAGCCGTACAGGGGGCCGCGGGGAAAAACTGTTTTTT
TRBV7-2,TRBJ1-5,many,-,CASSPRRNQPQHF,TGTGCCAGCAGCCCCCGTCGCAATCAGCCCCAGCATTTT
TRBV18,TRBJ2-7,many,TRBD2,CASSIKTGLTYEQYF,TGTGCCAGCTCGATCAAAACGGGACTAACCTACGAGCAGTACTTC
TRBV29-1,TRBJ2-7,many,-,CSVAPGTPYEQYF,TGCAGCGTTGCTCCCGGGACGCCCTACGAGCAGTACTTC
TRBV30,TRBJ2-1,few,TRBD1,CAWSVYTGGRHNEQFF,TGTGCCTGGAGTGTATATACAGGGGGGCGCCACAATGAGCAGTTCTTC
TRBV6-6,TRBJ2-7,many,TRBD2,CASTSGAGHSYEQYF,TGTGCCAGCACTAGCGGAGCGGGGCATTCCTACGAGCAGTACTTC
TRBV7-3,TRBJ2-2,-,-,CASSPRGPPLEDTGELFF,TGTGCCAGCAGCCCAAGGGGACCCCCCTTGGAGGACACCGGGGAGCTGTTTTTT
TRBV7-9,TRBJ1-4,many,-,CASSRGQNEKLFF,TGTGCCAGCAGCCGCGGCCAGAATGAAAAACTGTTTTTT
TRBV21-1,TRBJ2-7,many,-,CASSKPGRLSEQYF,TGTGCCAGCAGCAAACCCGGACGGCTGAGTGAGCAGTACTTC
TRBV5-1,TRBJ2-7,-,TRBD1,CASSVGTGLSYEQYF,TGCGCCAGCAGCGTCGGGACAGGGCTCTCCTACGAGCAGTACTTC
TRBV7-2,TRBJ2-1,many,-,CASSYLGSEQFF,TGTGCCAGCAGCTACCTAGGCAGCGAGCAGTTCTTC
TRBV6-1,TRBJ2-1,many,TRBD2,CSGGEDNEQFF,TGTTCGGGAGGGGAGGACAATGAGCAGTTCTTC
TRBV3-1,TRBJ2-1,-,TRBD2,CASSQVSRAGGEQFF,TGTGCCAGCAGCCAAGTTAGCAGGGCGGGGGGTGAGCAGTTCTTC
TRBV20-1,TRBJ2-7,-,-,CSARGQGPALEQYF,TGCAGTGCTAGGGGGCAGGGCCCGGCACTGGAGCAGTACTTC
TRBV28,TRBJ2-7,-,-,CASSSQLQLYF,TGTGCCAGCAGTTCTCAGTTACAGTTGTACTTC
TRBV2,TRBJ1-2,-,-,CASSNRRAGYTF,TGTGCCAGCAGTAATCGGAGGGCTGGCTACACCTTC
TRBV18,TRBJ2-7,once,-,CASSPSSAGRGFYEQYF,TGTGCCAGCTCACCCTCCTCAGCAGGGAGGGGGTTCTACGAGCAGTACTTC
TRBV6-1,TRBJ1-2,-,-,CASNRAAADGYTF,TGTGCCAGCAACCGAGCGGCGGCTGATGGCTACACCTTC
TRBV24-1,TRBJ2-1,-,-,CATSDGAGQFF,TGTGCCACCAGTGATGGGGCTGGGCAGTTCTTC
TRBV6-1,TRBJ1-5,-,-,CASRSFRRHSNQPQHF,TGTGCCAGCAGATCCTTCAGGAGGCATAGCAATCAGCCCCAGCATTTT
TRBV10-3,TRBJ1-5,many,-,CAISDSNQPQHF,TGTGCCATCAGTGATAGCAATCAGCCCCAGCATTTT
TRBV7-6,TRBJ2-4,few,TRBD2,CASSLARGLEGINEQYF,TGTGCCAGCAGCTTAGCGAGGGGACTAGAAGGTATCAATGAGCAGTACTTC
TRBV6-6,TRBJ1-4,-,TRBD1,CAISSTGGEGKLFF,TGTGCCATCAGTTCCACAGGGGGGGAGGGAAAACTGTTTTTT
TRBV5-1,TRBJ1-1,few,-,CASSLSGPNTEAFF,TGCGCCAGCAGCTTGTCAGGGCCGAACACTGAAGCTTTCTTT
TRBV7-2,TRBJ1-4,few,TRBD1,CASSPQGADEKLFF,TGTGCCAGCAGCCCACAGGGGGCAGATGAAAAACTGTTTTTT
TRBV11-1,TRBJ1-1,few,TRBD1,CASSPFGTGTGRTEAFF,TGTGCCAGCAGCCCCTTTGGAACCGGGACAGGAAGGACTGAAGCTTTCTTT
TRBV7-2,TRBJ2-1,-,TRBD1,CASSIRGQEYNEQFF,TGTGCCAGCAGCATCAGGGGGCAGGAGTACAATGAGCAGTTCTTC
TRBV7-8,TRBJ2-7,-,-,CASSLEGRSYNEQYF,TGTGCCAGCAGCTTAGAGGGGAGATCCTACAATGAGCAGTACTTC
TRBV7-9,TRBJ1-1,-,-,CSSSPPFVVSGEAFF,TGTTCCAGCAGCCCACCTTTTGTCGTGTCGGGTGAAGCTTTCTTT
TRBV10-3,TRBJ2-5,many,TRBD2,CAIMRGAGETQYF,TGTGCCATCATGCGGGGGGCGGGAGAGACCCAGTACTTC
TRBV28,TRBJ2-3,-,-,CASNPAVFVADTQYF,TGTGCCAGCAACCCCGCAGTCTTTGTGGCAGATACGCAGTATTTT
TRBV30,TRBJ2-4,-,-,CAWSQIGENIQYF,TGTGCCTGGAGCCAGATAGGGGAAAACATTCAGTACTTC
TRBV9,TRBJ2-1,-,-,CASSVAVTNNEQFF,TGTGCCAGCAGCGTAGCAGTGACGAACAATGAGCAGTTCTTC
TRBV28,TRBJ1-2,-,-,CASTTQGGYPYGYTF,TGTGCCAGCACCACACAGGGCGGCTACCCTTATGGCTACACCTTC
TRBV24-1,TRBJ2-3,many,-,CATSDSQGDTQYF,TGTGCCACCAGTGACAGCCAAGGAGATACGCAGTATTTT
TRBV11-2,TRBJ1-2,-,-,CASSLSLYSKRGYGYTF,TGTGCCAGCAGCTTAAGCTTATATAGTAAAAGAGGGTATGGCTACACCTTC
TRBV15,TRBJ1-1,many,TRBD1,CASYHRGGGRTEAFF,TGTGCCTCTTATCATCGAGGAGGGGGCCGGACTGAAGCTTTCTTT
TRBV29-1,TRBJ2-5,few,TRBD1,CSAGDRVQETQYF,TGCAGCGCCGGAGACAGGGTTCAAGAGACCCAGTACTTC
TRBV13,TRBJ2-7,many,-,CASSLRTSQGALRNEQYF,TGTGCCAGCAGCCTACGAACCTCACAGGGAGCATTGAGAAACGAGCAGTACTTC
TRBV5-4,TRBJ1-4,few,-,CASSTGKAAPNEKLFF,TGTGCCAGCAGCACGGGGAAAGCAGCCCCTAATGAAAAACTGTTTTTT
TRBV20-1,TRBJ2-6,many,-,CSAIRSSGANVLTF,TGCAGTGCTATTAGAAGCTCTGGGGCCAACGTCCTGACTTTC
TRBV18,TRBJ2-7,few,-,CASSLGGGRTYEQYF,TGTGCCAGCTCACTCGGTGGTGGGCGGACCTACGAGCAGTACTTC
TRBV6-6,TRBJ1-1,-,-,CASSTQGLRPEAFF,TGTGCCAGCAGCACACAGGGATTGAGGCCTGAAGCTTTCTTT
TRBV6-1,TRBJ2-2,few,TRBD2,CASRWTSGGSTGELFF,TGTGCCAGCAGATGGACTAGCGGGGGGAGCACCGGGGAGCTGTTTTTT